This passage covers 14 T cell receptor delta chains from one sample sequenced in a study of gamma-delta T cells after stem cell transplantation. TCRdb re-processed the RT-PCR reads via CATT. The sample records around 6,700 delta-chain clones, 20% to 25% being singletons. Sample: gamma-delta T cells. The source of these receptors is a human donor. It is not recorded whose cells these are; they may come from a transplant donor.

This clone qualifies as medium-sized. The sample holds other DNA sequences that translate to the same CDR3. The J gene is TRDJ3, the V gene TRDV2, with 12 bases lining up with TRDD3. The germline CDR1 and CDR2 sequences are GEAIGNYY and EKD. V dropped 3 bases and J dropped 0; count of bases not matched to a gene: 11. This CDR3 has 21 amino acids. The CDR3: CACDPVLGDTPSSWDTRQMFF. In nucleotides, the CDR3 is TGTGCCTGTGACCCCGTACTGGGGGATACACCAAGCTCCTGGGACACCCGACAGATGTTTTTC.

In its sample, this clone ranks as medium-sized. The chain joins TRDV2 to TRDJ3; 7 nucleotides align to TRDD3. The CDR3 is 17 amino acids. The V and J ends lost 4 bases and 2 bases, in that order; junction bases with no gene match: 7. CDR1 and CDR2 (germline): GEAIGNYY, EKD. The CDR3 here is CACDLTGAAWDTRQMFF. The CDR3 bases are TGTGCCTGTGATCTTACTGGGGCTGCCTGGGACACCCGACAGATGTTTTTC.

On this clone: A far larger clone is off by one base, so a read error is likely. The gene calls are TRDV2 and TRDJ3; D gene ambiguous. Trimming removed 0 bases at V and 0 bases at J, with 20 bases between. Per germline, CDR1 GEAIGNYY and CDR2 EKD. The CDR3 is 21 amino acids. In nucleotides, the CDR3 is TGTGCCTGTGACACCGTTATAGCCGACGTCGCGGGCTCCTGGGACACCCGACAGATGTTTTTC. It translates to CACDTVIADVAGSWDTRQMFF.

This clone is deemed large. Other DNA sequences in this specimen translate into the identical CDR3. This chain joins TRDV1 and TRDJ1; 10 nucleotides match TRDD3. The CDR3 is 15 amino acids. From germline, CDR1 is TSWWSYY and CDR2 QGS. V lost 4 bases to trimming and J lost 3 bases; unmatched junction nucleotides: 5. CDR3 protein: CALGGLGDYADKLIF. In nucleotides, the CDR3 is TGTGCTCTTGGGGGACTGGGGGATTATGCCGATAAACTCATCTTT.

This clone is labeled as medium-sized. The chain employs TRDV2 and TRDJ1, with 13 bases lining up with TRDD3. Germline CDR1 and CDR2: GEAIGNYY and EKD. Unmatched junction bases numbered 12, after V lost 3 bases and J lost 0 bases. The CDR3 sequence is 19 residues long. The CDR3 DNA reads TGTGCCTGTGACCCACTTTTACTGGGGGATACGCCCTACACCGATAAACTCATCTTT. Its translation is CACDPLLLGDTPYTDKLIF.

By share of the sample, this clone is medium-sized. The same CDR3 also results from other DNA sequences found in this sample. V and J are TRDV2 and TRDJ1; D may be TRDD2 or TRDD3 (9 bases each). CDR3 length: 22 amino acids. Trimming stripped 3 bases from V and 0 bases from J, with 34 bases between. Looked up from germline, CDR1 is GEAIGNYY and CDR2 is EKD. CDR3 residues: CACDSLPTTLLGDLSYTDKLIF. As DNA, the CDR3 is TGTGCCTGTGACTCCCTTCCTACGACGTTACTGGGGGACCTATCCTACACCGATAAACTCATCTTT.

The chain joins TRDV2 to TRDJ3, with 10 bases lining up with TRDD3. The trim removed 0 bases at V and 0 bases at J, leaving 10 bases unmatched. This CDR3 has 21 residues. Germline V gene data show CDR1 as GEAIGNYY and CDR2 as EKD. CDR3 sequence (DNA): TGTGCCTGTGACACCGGCTCGTACTGGGGGATGAGCTCCTGGGACACCCGACAGATGTTTTTC. Translation: CACDTGSYWGMSSWDTRQMFF.

This clone was observed a few times. V is TRDV2 and J is TRDJ1, with 10 bases fitting TRDD3. CDR3 length: 17 amino acids. Per germline, CDR1 GEAIGNYY and CDR2 EKD. V was clipped by 2 bases and J by 0 bases; unmatched bases: 8. CDR3 in amino acids: CACDILTGGSDTDKLIF. Written as DNA, the CDR3 is TGTGCCTGTGACATCCTTACTGGGGGATCCGACACCGATAAACTCATCTTT.

A few counts support this clone. This CDR3 is CALGDPAFSGINADKLIF. The CDR3, as DNA: TGTGCTCTTGGGGATCCGGCCTTCTCGGGGATAAATGCCGATAAACTCATCTTT. The chain combines TRDV1 with TRDJ1; TRDD3 agrees at 7 bases. From germline, CDR1 is TSWWSYY and CDR2 QGS. This CDR3 is built from 18 residues. V lost 3 bases and J lost 3; bases outside the gene matches: 16.

With regard to this clone: This may be a read error, as it is one base from a much larger clone. This sample also contains other DNA sequences that code for the same CDR3. CDR3 residues: CACDTAESGGSASWDTRQMFF. CDR3 bases: TGTGCCTGTGACACAGCTGAATCCGGGGGATCCGCGTCCTGGGACACCCGACAGATGTTTTTC. V is TRDV2 and J is TRDJ3, with 7 bases fitting TRDD3. CDR1 GEAIGNYY and CDR2 EKD come from the germline V gene. V dropped 1 base and J dropped 1; count of bases not matched to a gene: 15. The CDR3 totals 21 residues.

This chain connects TRDV2 to TRDJ1; 7 bases fit TRDD3. This CDR3 has 16 residues. Losses at the gene ends were 1 base for V and 0 bases for J; bases not matched to a gene: 7. From germline, CDR1 is GEAIGNYY and CDR2 EKD. This CDR3 is CACDTLGAVYTDKLIF. CDR3 coding DNA: TGTGCCTGTGACACTCTGGGGGCCGTGTACACCGATAAACTCATCTTT.

Only a few counts were recorded for this clone. The chain joins TRDV1 to TRDJ1; the D is unclear. With 0 bases removed from V and 2 bases from J, the gap between germline ends came to 19 bases. The CDR3 extends over 18 amino acids. Germline V gene data show CDR1 as TSWWSYY and CDR2 as QGS. As DNA, the CDR3 is TGTGCTCTTGGGGAACTTTTCCCTCGGGTACTCTGGACCGATAAACTCATCTTT. This sequence encodes CALGELFPRVLWTDKLIF.

This sequence joins TRAV29/DV5 and TRDJ1; possible D gene TRDD3, 6 bases. The ends were cut back, 0 bases at V and 0 bases at J, with 21 bases in the middle. CDR3 size: 18 residues. Germline V lookup: CDR1 NSMFDY, CDR2 ISSIKDK. In nucleotides, the CDR3 is TGTGCAGCAAGCGACGGGAACATGGGGGGGAAGTACACCGATAAACTCATCTTT. Amino acids: CAASDGNMGGKYTDKLIF.

This clone rates as medium-sized (0.01 to 0.1%). CDR3 residues: CALGELLRALRYDYWQTDKLIF. Here the CDR3 DNA reads TGTGCTCTTGGGGAACTACTTAGGGCCCTACGCTACGATTACTGGCAAACCGATAAACTCATCTTT. This chain connects TRDV1 to TRDJ1; D could derive from TRDD2 or TRDD3 (5 bases each). Per germline, CDR1 TSWWSYY and CDR2 QGS. This CDR3 has 22 amino acids. Deletions cut 0 bases from V and 2 bases from J, with 31 bases between.